The 19 T cell receptor beta chains presented below share a single source sample, sequenced in a study of blood T cell repertoires in COVID-19. The data were produced by immunoSEQ multiplex PCR, yet TCRdb's version contains in-frame clones alone and is incomplete. The sample holds a few hundred thousand clones, approximately 85% seen once. Sequenced: peripheral blood. The receptor set was obtained from a human donor with COVID-19, enrolled during active disease. The donor label of this sample is uncertain.

CDR3 amino acids: CASSATSGNVADTQYF. The CDR3 DNA reads TGTGCCAGCAGTGCGACTAGCGGGAACGTGGCAGATACGCAGTATTTT. The chain employs TRBV2 and TRBJ2-3; the match to TRBD2 covers 11 bases. The CDR3 has 16 amino acids. Germline CDR1 SNHLY, CDR2 FYNNEI. J lost 4 bases, V lost 4 bases, and 7 bases had no gene match.

The V call is TRBV5-6, the J call TRBJ1-3; D is unclear. Germline lookup yields CDR1 SGHDT and CDR2 YYEEEE. The length of the CDR3 is 15 residues. V lost 0 bases and J 0 bases, leaving 7 bases between the germline ends. CDR3 in amino acids: CASSLAVVSGNTIYF. The CDR3 nucleotides are TGTGCCAGCAGCTTGGCGGTCGTCTCTGGAAACACCATATATTTT.

As concerns this clone: The junction shows a germline mismatch at one end, possibly a read error. V and J are TRBV6-1 and TRBJ2-5; TRBD1 matches 9 bases. The CDR3 extends over 14 amino acids. Germline V gene lookup returns CDR1 MNHNS and CDR2 SASEGT. CDR3 coding DNA: TGTGCCAGCAGTGAAGACAGGGGGCAAGGGACCCAGTACTTC. Residues: CASSEDRGQGTQYF.

The V call is TRBV10-3, the J call TRBJ1-1, with TRBD1 matching 9 bases. The V gene's germline CDR1 is ENHRY and CDR2 SYGVKD. The CDR3 loop spans 15 amino acids. J was trimmed by 3 bases and V by 0 bases; bases with no gene match: 2. CDR3 in amino acids: CAISESTGGYTEAFF. The CDR3 DNA reads as TGTGCCATCAGTGAGTCGACAGGGGGGTACACTGAAGCTTTCTTT.

This clone has a single count. This chain uses TRBV28 with TRBJ1-2; D call uncertain. The CDR3 runs to 12 residues. The germline CDR1 and CDR2 sequences are MDHEN and SYDVKM. Trimming pared 9 bases from V and 3 bases from J, leaving 11 bases between. CDR3 loop: CASTYSDYGYTF. In DNA form, the CDR3 reads TGTGCCAGTACATATTCAGACTATGGCTACACCTTC.

The rearrangement joins TRBV11-1 to TRBJ1-1; TRBD1 agrees at 7 bases. From germline, CDR1 is SGHAT and CDR2 FQDESV (reference sequence). The CDR3 sequence is 16 residues long. Trimming cost V 4 bases and J 0 bases; bases outside gene matches: 8. CDR3 nucleotides: TGTGCCAGCAGCTCAAGATACAGGGGCATGAACACTGAAGCTTTCTTT. Translation gives CASSSRYRGMNTEAFF.

The J gene is TRBJ2-3, the V gene TRBV6-1; 11 bases line up with TRBD2. The CDR3 has 19 amino acids. The junction had 8 bases not matched to a gene; V was cut back by 0 bases and J by 0 bases. CDR1 and CDR2 (germline): MNHNS, SASEGT. CDR3 region: CASSEALLAGGPSTDTQYF. The CDR3 bases are TGTGCCAGCAGTGAAGCGCTCCTAGCGGGAGGCCCTAGCACAGATACGCAGTATTTT.

The rearrangement links TRBV5-1 to TRBJ2-3; weak D call: TRBD2 (5 bases). The germline V gene has CDR1 SGHRS and CDR2 YFSETQ. The CDR3 is made up of 16 amino acids. V gave up 1 base and J gave up 3 bases, with 15 bases separating them. The CDR3 reads CASSLTRTVGTDTQYF. The CDR3, as DNA: TGCGCCAGCAGCTTGACCCGGACTGTCGGTACAGATACGCAGTATTTT.

V and J are TRBV6-5 and TRBJ2-1, with 12 bases fitting TRBD2. Unmatched junction bases numbered 12, after V lost 9 bases and J lost 9 bases. The CDR3 sequence is 15 residues long. CDR1 MNHEY and CDR2 SVGAGI come from the germline V gene. CDR3 residues: CASLPTSGRRSEQFF. Written as DNA, the CDR3 is TGTGCCAGTTTACCAACTAGCGGGAGGAGGAGTGAGCAGTTCTTC.

V is TRBV5-1 and J is TRBJ2-1; 9 nucleotides align to TRBD1. V shed 2 bases and J 5 bases; nucleotides not matched to a gene: 5. The CDR3 runs 15 residues. Germline V CDR1 and CDR2: SGHRS, YFSETQ. The CDR3: CASSLMGQGNNEQFF. The CDR3 DNA is TGCGCCAGCAGCTTAATGGGACAGGGTAACAATGAGCAGTTCTTC.

The V and J genes are TRBV28 and TRBJ1-5; TRBD1 agrees at 7 bases. V shed 7 bases and J 5 bases; nucleotides not matched to a gene: 8. From germline, CDR1 is MDHEN and CDR2 SYDVKM. The CDR3 runs to 14 residues. The CDR3 DNA is TGTGCCAGCACATTGACAGGGCCGTATCAGCCCCAGCATTTT. Protein sequence: CASTLTGPYQPQHF.

The V call is TRBV27, the J call TRBJ2-5; 9 nucleotides line up with TRBD1. V lost 7 bases to trimming and J lost 4 bases; unmatched junction nucleotides: 10. Germline V lookup: CDR1 MNHEY, CDR2 SMNVEV (reference sequence). This CDR3 region has 15 residues. The CDR3 DNA follows: TGTGCCAGCAACCCGGGACAGGGTGAGGGAGAGACCCAGTACTTC. Its protein product is CASNPGQGEGETQYF.

The chain joins TRBV14 to TRBJ2-7; 10 bases are shared with TRBD2. V lost 2 bases to trimming and J lost 4 bases; unmatched junction nucleotides: 2. This CDR3 has 14 amino acids. The germline CDR1 and CDR2 sequences are SGHDN and FVKESK. Written as DNA, the CDR3 is TGTGCCAGCAGCCAATTAGCGGGGGGTTACGAGCAGTACTTC. The encoded protein is CASSQLAGGYEQYF. Variable domain in full (rest from reference TRBV14 and TRBJ2-7): EAGVTQFPSHSVIEKGQTVTLRCDPISGHDNLYWYRRVMGKEIKFLLHFVKESKQDESGMPNNRFLAERTGGTYSTLKVQPAELEDSGVYFCASSQLAGGYEQYFGPGTRLTVT.

The rearrangement uses TRBV30 and TRBJ2-1; 9 bases agree with TRBD2. Trimming took 1 base from V and 3 from J; bases not matched to a gene: 7. Per germline, CDR1 GTSNPN and CDR2 SVGIG (reference sequence). This CDR3 is built from 16 residues. This CDR3 is CAWSGLAGISYNEQFF. The CDR3 region has the DNA TGTGCCTGGAGTGGCCTAGCGGGAATTAGCTACAATGAGCAGTTCTTC.

This clone showed up just a few times. The genes are TRBV7-3 and TRBJ2-2; possible D gene TRBD1, 5 bases. Germline CDR1 and CDR2: SGHTA and FQGTGA. This CDR3 contains 14 residues. V gave up 7 bases and J gave up 5 bases, with 14 bases separating them. Written as DNA, the CDR3 is TGTGCCAGCAAGAGGACAACTTCGACCGGGGAGCTGTTTTTT. Its translation: CASKRTTSTGELFF.

The rearrangement uses TRBV19 and TRBJ1-5, with D tentatively TRBD1 (5 bases). In germline, CDR1 is LNHDA, CDR2 SQIVND (reference sequence). This CDR3 is built from 14 residues. Trimming removed 7 bases from V and 5 bases from J, with 15 bases in between. DNA of the CDR3: TGTGCCAGTACGACAGCTTTCGGAGATCAGCCCCAGCATTTT. This encodes CASTTAFGDQPQHF.

The chain links TRBV18 to TRBJ2-5, with 9 bases fitting TRBD2. V lost 8 bases to trimming and J lost 4 bases; unmatched junction nucleotides: 8. Looked up from germline, CDR1 is KGHSH and CDR2 is LQKENI. This CDR3 contains 14 residues. The CDR3 sequence: CASVTSGGGETQYF. As DNA, the CDR3 is TGTGCCAGCGTGACTAGCGGAGGCGGAGAGACCCAGTACTTC.

V and J are TRBV27 and TRBJ2-1, with D maybe TRBD2 (5 bases). With 3 bases removed from V and 9 bases from J, the gap between germline ends came to 6 bases. This CDR3 region has 11 residues. In germline, CDR1 is MNHEY, CDR2 SMNVEV (reference sequence). DNA of the CDR3: TGTGCCAGCAGTTTGGGGAGTGAGCAGTTCTTC. It encodes CASSLGSEQFF.

The rearrangement joins TRBV3-1 (or the pseudogene TRBV3-2) to TRBJ2-3, with D tentatively TRBD1 (5 bases). Germline V gives CDR1 LGHDT, CDR2 YNNKEL (reference sequence). This CDR3 comprises 17 residues. V shed 0 bases and J shed 2 bases, with 15 bases lying between them. The chain's CDR3 is CASSQDLGVLATDTQYF. CDR3 bases: TGTGCCAGCAGCCAAGATTTAGGGGTCCTTGCCACAGATACGCAGTATTTT.